This TCR beta chain was recorded in a study of identifying expanded T cells in peripheral blood (dated by TCRdb to 2018 to 2020). For context, the study as a whole: Technical replicates were generated by sequencing separate aliquots of the same genomic DNA pool, with four replicates compared pairwise. General conclusions and limits of the study: Across all healthy donors, variance in clone template counts between approximately two-week samples was found to increase significantly with total template count. Both the number of clones called differentially abundant and the false-positive rate were significantly reduced by the beta-binomial model across all healthy-donor time intervals. The binomial model flagged roughly 1.2 differentially abundant clones between technical replicates but about 15 over about 2 weeks and over 18 over roughly 4 weeks. It was expected by the authors that biological variance in healthy repertoires might increase further over much longer intervals, such as months to years.

TCRbeta CDR3 regions were profiled by bias-controlled multiplex PCR amplification of genomic DNA with the immunoSEQ Assay. The authors' pipeline ran thus. The absolute abundance of each unique TCRbeta CDR3 region was quantified after sequences were collapsed and filtered. Differential abundance was assessed using a binomial (Fisher-equivalent) model and a beta-binomial model in which time-dependent variance fitted from healthy donors was added. Clones with fewer than 5 combined templates were excluded, and clones with Benjamini-Hochberg FDR below 0.01 were called differentially abundant. Beta-binomial variance was modeled as a function of total template count across the two samples using the form v = (b*log(k)+a)^2. Entries here come from immuneACCESS through TCRdb and include only in-frame sequences with V and J called. Some clones fail to appear in such tables; in the studies checked, an unresolved V gene covers under half of the shortfall, and the cause of the remainder is unknown. The DNA gave D and trimming, while V, J and clone size come from that table. The sample has about 80,000 clones on record, more than 75% of them singletons. 15% to 20% of the sample is in the top ten clones.

No immune events, such as infections, were documented for the healthy donors during the collection period. To calibrate time-dependent variance in a beta-binomial model of T-cell clone differential abundance, blood repertoires from healthy donors were used as a training cohort. There were 10 healthy donors in the training cohort, of whom 3 were female and 7 were male. An age range of roughly 29 to 70 years, with an average of about 43 years, was recorded for the donors. Whole blood was collected from each healthy donor at three time points spaced about 2 weeks apart and obtained from a commercial supplier. For immunosequencing, genomic DNA was extracted from whole blood that had not been sorted. Taken from cysteine to phenylalanine, the CDR3 has 11 residues. The retained sequence is limited to the CDR3, 33 bases, with the frame set at the first base. CDR1 and CDR2, looked up from the germline V gene (reference sequence), are DFQATT and SNEGSKA. V lost 4 bases and J lost 5 bases; the stretch between them is 8 bases long.

With respect to this clone: Its antigen remains undetermined. No quality values exist for individual bases; no much larger clone is one base distant.

The sequence derives from a person between 18 and 75 years old in good health. Sequenced sample: blood. Recombination linked TRBV20-1 to TRBJ2-5, with the D gene call left open. The CDR3 loop reads CSAIPAETQYF. The bases read TGCAGTGCTATCCCGGCGGAGACCCAGTACTTC.